This record looks at one T cell receptor beta chain sequence and its context. Its cognate antigen is unknown. V was pared by 0 bases and J by 8 bases, with 13 bases between. The CDR3 totals 14 residues. CDR1 DFQATT and CDR2 SNEGSKA come from the germline V gene (reference sequence). The sample is drawn from a study of CD8+CD57+ T cells in acquired aplastic anemia. Study-level information: DNA recovered from sorted CD4+ and CD8+ cells had a mean of 3.2 ug. General study findings and limits: Between the patient and control groups, CD8+ Simpson's diversity did not differ significantly.

TCR beta VDJ and CDR3 were profiled, and genomic DNA was the template. TCRdb recomputed calls from the reads with MiXCR, one row per CDR3 protein. Of roughly 50,000 distinct CDR3 sequences in the sample, 70% to 80% are singletons; the top ten hold around 36%. The clonotype originates from a human donor in good health, serving as a control. Sequencing input: sorted CD4+, CD8+, or CD8+CD57+ T cells (not recorded which) from PBMCs. The genes are TRBV20-1 and TRBJ2-2, with D unclear. The CDR3 reads CSARDGIATGELFF. The CDR3 nucleotides read TGCAGTGCTAGAGATGGGATTGCGACGGGGGAGCTGTTTTTT.